This T cell receptor beta chain was identified in a study of glioma-infiltrating T cells after dendritic cell vaccination. Study as a whole: Three intradermal dendritic cell vaccine injections were given every two weeks.

The assay was immunoSEQ multiplex PCR, and TCRdb's table has in-frame clones only and misses some. The sample includes tens of thousands of clones, more than 65% of them seen just once. V was cut by 4 bases and J by 0 bases, with 9 bases left in between. The CDR3 extends over 14 amino acids. Germline assignment: CDR1 MNHEY and CDR2 SVGAGI. Selection required adequate fresh-frozen tumor tissue plus more than two years' survival data. The rearrangement links TRBV6-5 to TRBJ1-1; D ambiguous. The receptor was derived from a human donor with glioblastoma. The sequences come from blood, collected before dendritic cell vaccination. Here the CDR3 DNA reads TGTGCCAGCAGTTCAGGATTCATGAACACTGAAGCTTTCTTT. Its protein product is CASSSGFMNTEAFF.